Each of the 21 T cell receptor beta chains below was sequenced from the same sample in a study of blood T cell repertoires in COVID-19. Sequencing used immunoSEQ multiplex PCR; TCRdb keeps in-frame clones, though not all of them. This sample has around 58,000 clones, with 88% found just once. Input material: PBMCs or T cells enriched from blood (not recorded which). All receptors come from a woman aged 40 to 49 who had recovered from COVID-19.

The chain combines TRBV27 with TRBJ2-1, with TRBD2 as a possible D gene (6 bases). Trimming removed 8 bases at V and 9 bases at J, with 29 bases between. Germline V CDR1 and CDR2: MNHEY, SMNVEV (reference sequence). The CDR3 is 17 amino acids. For the CDR3, the DNA is TGTGCCAGCGGAGTTAAGGTCGGGCGGGGCTCCCCGGGTGAGCAGTTCTTC. This gives the protein CASGVKVGRGSPGEQFF.

This clone is a singleton in its sample. V gene TRBV11-3 combines with J gene TRBJ2-4; a possible D gene is TRBD1 (6 bases). The germline V gene has CDR1 SGHNT and CDR2 YENEEA. The ends were cut back, 1 base at V and 4 bases at J, with 8 bases in the middle. The CDR3 runs to 14 residues. CDR3 loop: CASSLVGTKNIQYF. The CDR3 DNA sequence: TGTGCCAGCAGCTTAGTTGGGACAAAAAACATTCAGTACTTC.

This clone was seen only once. The V gene is TRBV24-1, the J gene TRBJ1-2; 12 bases are a match to TRBD1. There are 15 residues in the CDR3. CDR1 is KGHDR and CDR2 is SFDVKD in the germline V gene. J was trimmed by 7 bases and V by 3 bases; bases with no gene match: 5. The CDR3 bases are TGTGCCACCAGTGATCCGGGACAGGGGGCGGTTGGCTACACCTTC. It yields the protein CATSDPGQGAVGYTF.

In DNA, the CDR3 is TGTGCCAGCAGCCAAGGGGCGAACACTGAAGCTTTCTTT. As protein: CASSQGANTEAFF. The chain recombines TRBV14 with TRBJ1-1, with no clear D. Trimming cost V 1 base and J 1 base, with 4 bases left between them. The CDR3 consists of 13 residues. Per germline, CDR1 SGHDN and CDR2 FVKESK.

This rearrangement joins TRBV11-3 to TRBJ1-3; D perhaps matches TRBD1 (6 bases). The CDR3 is 16 residues long. CDR1 is SGHNT and CDR2 is YENEEA in the germline V gene. Trimming cost V 4 bases and J 2 bases, with 15 bases left between them. The CDR3 region is CASSSYRDSAGNTIYF. CDR3 sequence (DNA): TGTGCCAGCAGCTCCTACAGGGATAGCGCTGGAAACACCATATATTTT.

This chain links TRBV19 with TRBJ1-4, with D possibly matching TRBD1 (6 bases). V lost 10 bases to trimming and J lost 10 bases, with 19 bases between them. CDR1 is LNHDA and CDR2 is SQIVND in the germline V gene (reference sequence). The CDR3 contains 13 residues. The CDR3 loop is CATKGQGLGKLFF. CDR3 in DNA: TGTGCCACAAAAGGGCAGGGGCTAGGAAAACTGTTTTTT.

This clone was seen just once. Other DNA sequences in this specimen translate into the identical CDR3. The genes are TRBV27 and TRBJ1-5; 10 bases are a match to TRBD1. Germline CDR1 is MNHEY and CDR2 is SMNVEV (reference sequence). The CDR3 has 14 residues. Germline trimming cut 6 bases from V and 7 bases from J; bases unmatched to any gene: 6. This chain's CDR3 is CASRMDRGGQPQHF. The DNA of the CDR3 is TGTGCCAGCAGGATGGACAGGGGGGGGCAGCCCCAGCATTTT.

The chain joins TRBV7-8 to TRBJ1-4, with TRBD1 matching 7 bases. Germline values: CDR1 SGHVS, CDR2 FQNEAQ. Trimming removed 1 base from V and 3 bases from J; junction bases left unmatched: 5. The CDR3 has 16 residues. CDR3 sequence reads: CASSLVTGAPNEKLFF. CDR3 DNA sequence: TGTGCCAGCAGCTTAGTTACAGGGGCGCCTAATGAAAAACTGTTTTTT.

This clone has a single count. The rearrangement links TRBV7-9 to TRBJ1-4, with no clear D. The CDR3 covers 16 residues. Per germline, CDR1 SEHNR and CDR2 FQNEAQ (reference sequence). V was trimmed by 5 bases and J by 0 bases, leaving 13 bases between them. The CDR3 DNA reads TGTGCCAGCAGCCCCGGTAGCGGCGCAACTAATGAAAAACTGTTTTTT. It encodes CASSPGSGATNEKLFF.

V is TRBV29-1 and J is TRBJ1-2, with D possibly matching TRBD1 (5 bases). Trimming cost V 3 bases and J 12 bases, with 17 bases left between them. CDR1 is SQVTM, CDR2 ANQGSEA, per germline. This CDR3 is 12 amino acids long. The CDR3 protein is CSVDELTTDNTF. The CDR3 region has the DNA TGCAGCGTTGATGAATTGACGACAGATAACACCTTC.

J is TRBJ1-2 and V is TRBV11-2; the D gene is possibly TRBD1 (5 bases). Germline V CDR1 and CDR2: SGHAT, FQNNGV. This CDR3 is 13 amino acids long. V lost 1 base and J 9 bases, leaving 12 bases between the germline ends. DNA for the CDR3: TGTGCCAGCAGCTTAGTCAGGGTCCATAGCTACACCTTC. Residues: CASSLVRVHSYTF.

This CDR3 is CASSPVGEQRAGRNGYTF. The CDR3 bases are TGTGCCAGCTCACCCGTCGGCGAACAACGGGCAGGGAGGAATGGCTACACCTTC. The chain has TRBV18 and TRBJ1-2; a possible D gene is TRBD1 (5 bases). Trimming removed 3 bases from V and 6 bases from J, with 26 bases in between. CDR1 is KGHSH and CDR2 is LQKENI in the germline V gene. This CDR3 has 18 residues.

This chain links TRBV4-1 with TRBJ1-1; the D is unclear. Germline CDR1 MGHRA, CDR2 YSYEKL. V was shortened by 0 bases and J by 1 base, with 6 bases between the two germline ends. The CDR3 is made up of 14 amino acids. The CDR3 nucleotides are TGCGCCAGCAGCCAAGACACAACGAACACTGAAGCTTTCTTT. Translating it yields CASSQDTTNTEAFF.

The chain uses TRBV10-2 and TRBJ1-1; D remains unclear. Per the germline V gene, CDR1 is WSHSY and CDR2 is SAAADI. V was pared by 8 bases and J by 5 bases, with 15 bases between. The CDR3 is 13 amino acids. The CDR3 bases are TGCGCCAGCTACGGGAGGGTAGAGACTGAAGCTTTCTTT. It yields the protein CASYGRVETEAFF.

The chain links TRBV10-3 to TRBJ2-3; D remains unclear. From germline, CDR1 is ENHRY and CDR2 SYGVKD. V was shortened by 2 bases and J by 1 base, with 7 bases between the two germline ends. The CDR3 spans 14 residues. The CDR3: CAISELQGTDTQYF. CDR3 in DNA: TGTGCCATCAGTGAGCTGCAGGGCACAGATACGCAGTATTTT.

The chain employs TRBV6-1 and TRBJ1-4, with 8 nucleotides matching TRBD1. The CDR3 runs to 15 residues. CDR1 and CDR2 from the germline V gene are MNHNS and SASEGT. V shed 3 bases and J 2 bases; nucleotides not matched to a gene: 2. The CDR3, as DNA: TGTGCCAGCAGTGACCCAGGGGGCACTAATGAAAAACTGTTTTTT. Encoded protein: CASSDPGGTNEKLFF.

The rearrangement uses TRBV11-3 and TRBJ1-1; D not resolved. Germline CDR1 SGHNT, CDR2 YENEEA. CDR3 length: 12 residues. The V end lost 5 bases, the J end lost 8 bases, and 12 bases lay between the germline ends. The CDR3 loop reads CASSHGQFEAFF. For the CDR3, the DNA is TGTGCCAGCAGCCACGGTCAATTCGAAGCTTTCTTT.

The chain recombines TRBV29-1 with TRBJ1-1; TRBD1 matches 10 bases. Trimming removed 6 bases from V and 5 bases from J; junction bases left unmatched: 15. Looked up from germline, CDR1 is SQVTM and CDR2 is ANQGSEA. This CDR3 has 16 residues. The DNA for the CDR3 is TGCAGCGTACCTTTGGACAGGGGGACGCGTGGGACTGAAGCTTTCTTT. Translation: CSVPLDRGTRGTEAFF.

The rearrangement uses TRBV5-5 and TRBJ1-2; the match to TRBD1 covers 9 bases. Germline CDR1 reads SGHKS; CDR2 reads YYEKEE (reference sequence). Trimming took 3 bases from V and 6 from J; bases not matched to a gene: 18. The CDR3 is 18 residues long. This chain's CDR3 is CASSSVPGQGAEIHGYTF. The CDR3 DNA is TGTGCCAGCAGCTCCGTCCCGGGACAGGGTGCAGAGATCCATGGCTACACCTTC.

V gene TRBV27 combines with J gene TRBJ2-1, with 7 bases that match TRBD1. Germline CDR1 MNHEY, CDR2 SMNVEV (reference sequence). CDR3 length equals 14 residues. Trimming removed 7 bases from V and 7 bases from J; junction bases left unmatched: 10. As DNA, the CDR3 is TGTGCCAGCATCCGCAGGGGGTTCGGGAATGAGCAGTTCTTC. Its protein product is CASIRRGFGNEQFF.

In nucleotides, the CDR3 is TGTGCCAGCAGCGCCACAGGGGTCAGAGAGACCCAGTACTTC. The encoded protein is CASSATGVRETQYF. This sequence joins TRBV13 and TRBJ2-5; 7 nucleotides agree with TRBD1. This CDR3 comprises 14 residues. Per the germline V gene, CDR1 is PRHDT and CDR2 is FYEKMQ (reference sequence). The V gene end was trimmed by 5 bases and the J gene end by 4 bases; junction bases not matched to a gene: 7.